Shown below are 18 T cell receptor beta chains from a single sample sequenced in a study of PD-L1 blockade in urothelial cancer. Documented time point: peripheral blood 6 weeks after treatment start. Assay used: immunoSEQ multiplex PCR; TCRdb lists only in-frame clones, some missing. Of 75,000 to 100,000 clones in the sample, approximately 82% were seen once. This material consisted of PBMCs, taken around atezolizumab (anti-PD-L1) treatment. The receptor source for this set is a man aged 65 to 85 with urothelial cancer.

The chain uses TRBV29-1 and TRBJ2-3, with 10 bases fitting TRBD2. This CDR3 is 13 amino acids long. The trim removed 5 bases at V and 6 bases at J, leaving 5 bases unmatched. Germline V gives CDR1 SQVTM, CDR2 ANQGSEA. The DNA for the CDR3 is TGCAGCGTTAGGATAGCGGGAGGCGATACGCAGTATTTT. Amino acids: CSVRIAGGDTQYF.

DNA for the CDR3: TGTGCCAGCAGTTTATCGGCGGAGGGCACTGAAGCTTTCTTT. This encodes CASSLSAEGTEAFF. The J gene is TRBJ1-1, the V gene TRBV27; D uncertain. Germline CDR1 MNHEY, CDR2 SMNVEV (reference sequence). Trimming cost V 0 bases and J 4 bases, with 9 bases left between them. The CDR3 has 14 amino acids.

V usage is TRBV2 and J usage is TRBJ1-1; D perhaps matches TRBD1 (5 bases). The CDR3 is made up of 13 amino acids. V shed 6 bases and J shed 4 bases, with 12 bases lying between them. Germline CDR1 and CDR2: SNHLY and FYNNEI. CDR3 bases: TGTGCCAGCAGACCAGACAGCCTCACTGAAGCTTTCTTT. Its translation: CASRPDSLTEAFF.

The chain recombines TRBV19 with TRBJ2-2, with D possibly TRBD2 on 6 matching bases. V was shortened by 5 bases and J by 11 bases, with 12 bases between the two germline ends. The CDR3 is made up of 12 amino acids. Germline CDR1 LNHDA, CDR2 SQIVND (reference sequence). The CDR3 protein is CASSARGGELFF. The CDR3 nucleotides read TGTGCCAGTAGTGCTCGGGGAGGTGAGCTGTTTTTT.

This rearrangement joins TRBV7-3 to TRBJ2-2; 8 nucleotides align to TRBD2. V dropped 6 bases and J dropped 4; count of bases not matched to a gene: 7. CDR3 length: 15 amino acids. Germline CDR1 reads SGHTA; CDR2 reads FQGTGA. The CDR3 region has the DNA TGTGCCAGCAGTCCCGGGGGGGCCGGCACCGGGGAGCTGTTTTTT. Translating it yields CASSPGGAGTGELFF. Full variable domain (remainder filled in from reference TRBV7-3 and TRBJ2-2): GAGVSQTPSNKVTEKGKYVELRCDPISGHTALYWYRQSLGQGPEFLIYFQGTGAADDSGLPNDRFFAVRPEGSVSTLKIQRTERGDSAVYLCASSPGGAGTGELFFGEGSRLTVL.

This chain connects TRBV15 to TRBJ2-3; 10 bases match TRBD2. The V and J ends lost 0 bases and 3 bases, in that order; junction bases with no gene match: 3. Germline CDR1 is LNHNV and CDR2 is YYDKDF (reference sequence). This CDR3 spans 16 amino acids. Written as DNA, the CDR3 is TGTGCCACCAGCAGAGAGCTAGCGGGAGAAACAGATACGCAGTATTTT. Its protein is CATSRELAGETDTQYF.

The V gene is TRBV5-1, the J gene TRBJ1-4; D is possibly TRBD1 (5 bases). Germline V gene sequence: CDR1 SGHRS, CDR2 YFSETQ. Trimming left V 0 bases short and J 8 bases short, with 17 bases between. The CDR3 sequence is 16 residues long. CDR3 DNA: TGCGCCAGCAGCTTGGCCGGCCGGGGGGTAGGAGAAAAACTGTTTTTT. It translates to CASSLAGRGVGEKLFF.

CDR3 amino acids: CASIEGYQGTGELFF. Here the CDR3 DNA reads TGTGCCAGCATTGAGGGTTACCAGGGGACCGGGGAGCTGTTTTTT. V and J are TRBV6-1 and TRBJ2-2, with a tentative D call TRBD1 (6 bases). The CDR3 totals 15 residues. Per germline, CDR1 MNHNS and CDR2 SASEGT. The V gene lost 7 bases and the J gene lost 5 bases, with 17 bases spanning the gap.

V gene TRBV4-1 combines with J gene TRBJ2-7; D might be TRBD2 (5 bases). V was cut by 0 bases and J by 7 bases, with 19 bases left in between. Germline assignment: CDR1 MGHRA and CDR2 YSYEKL. The CDR3 is 16 residues long. CDR3 sequence (DNA): TGCGCCAGCAGCCAAGAGAAGGAAAGGCCCGGCGGGGAGCAGTACTTC. Its protein is CASSQEKERPGGEQYF.

V gene TRBV5-1 combines with J gene TRBJ1-1; D gene unclear. This CDR3 is built from 14 residues. Germline lookup yields CDR1 SGHRS and CDR2 YFSETQ. V was trimmed by 2 bases and J by 5 bases, leaving 13 bases between them. The CDR3 DNA follows: TGCGCCAGCAGCTTCTCAGAGGGTGCAACTGAAGCTTTCTTT. Encoded protein: CASSFSEGATEAFF.

This clone was detected a few times. V gene TRBV30 combines with J gene TRBJ1-1; 10 bases match TRBD1. Germline loops: CDR1 GTSNPN, CDR2 SVGIG (reference sequence). This CDR3 has 15 amino acids. The V gene end was trimmed by 6 bases and the J gene end by 6 bases; junction bases not matched to a gene: 13. CDR3 nucleotide sequence: TGTGCCTGTCGTGACAGGGGGCCCTCGCTCTCTGAAGCTTTCTTT. Translation: CACRDRGPSLSEAFF.

The chain couples TRBV19 to TRBJ1-1; 7 bases align to TRBD1. Germline values: CDR1 LNHDA, CDR2 SQIVND (reference sequence). The V segment lost 5 bases and the J segment 3 bases; nucleotides outside the gene matches: 6. The CDR3 has 14 amino acids. CDR3 DNA sequence: TGTGCCAGTAGTCCGGGACAGAGTGACACTGAAGCTTTCTTT. Protein product: CASSPGQSDTEAFF.

This sequence joins TRBV6-1 and TRBJ1-5; tentative D call: TRBD1 (5 bases). V was trimmed by 2 bases and J by 9 bases, leaving 23 bases between them. Germline loops: CDR1 MNHNS, CDR2 SASEGT. The CDR3 has 17 amino acids. DNA for the CDR3: TGTGCCAGCAGTGAAAGGTCAGGGTGGCCTCTCGCCGGGCCCCAGCATTTT. It translates to CASSERSGWPLAGPQHF.

The chain has TRBV5-1 and TRBJ2-5, with TRBD1 matching 9 bases. Germline V gene sequence: CDR1 SGHRS, CDR2 YFSETQ. V shed 0 bases, J shed 1 base, and the junction held 1 base outside the gene matches. There are 15 residues in the CDR3. The CDR3 sequence is CASSLVGQGQETQYF. The CDR3 nucleotides are TGCGCCAGCAGCTTGGTGGGACAGGGCCAAGAGACCCAGTACTTC. The variable domain in full, with the rest retrieved from reference TRBV5-1 and TRBJ2-5, is KAGVTQTPRYLIKTRGQQVTLSCSPISGHRSVSWYQQTPGQGLQFLFEYFSETQRNKGNFPGRFSGRQFSNSRSEMNVSTLELGDSALYLCASSLVGQGQETQYFGPGTRLLVL.

The chain links TRBV7-2 to TRBJ2-2; the D gene is possibly TRBD2 (6 bases). CDR3 size: 16 residues. V was shortened by 2 bases and J by 3 bases, with 13 bases between the two germline ends. Per germline, CDR1 SGHTA and CDR2 FQGNSA. The CDR3 region is CASSLSLASDTGELFF. CDR3 in DNA: TGTGCCAGCAGCTTATCCCTAGCGTCGGACACCGGGGAGCTGTTTTTT.

The chain joins TRBV18 to TRBJ2-1, with TRBD1 as a possible D gene (5 bases). Trimming removed 6 bases from V and 5 bases from J, with 17 bases in between. The germline gives CDR1 KGHSH, CDR2 LQKENI. This CDR3 contains 15 residues. This CDR3 is CASSPDAGQNNEQFF. DNA for the CDR3: TGTGCCAGCTCCCCGGACGCAGGGCAGAACAATGAGCAGTTCTTC. The variable domain in full, completed from reference TRBV18 and TRBJ2-1, reads NAGVMQNPRHLVRRRGQEARLRCSPMKGHSHVYWYRQLPEEGLKFMVYLQKENIIDESGMPKERFSAEFPKEGPSILRIQQVVRGDSAAYFCASSPDAGQNNEQFFGPGTRLTVL.

The rearrangement links TRBV11-3 to TRBJ2-7; 7 bases are a match to TRBD2. Losses at the gene ends were 1 base for V and 0 bases for J; bases not matched to a gene: 3. The CDR3 is 15 amino acids. Germline V gene data show CDR1 as SGHNT and CDR2 as YENEEA. CDR3: CASSLGRGSSYEQYF. In DNA, the CDR3 is TGTGCCAGCAGCTTAGGGCGGGGGAGCTCCTACGAGCAGTACTTC.

J is TRBJ2-3 and V is TRBV7-2, with 7 bases that match TRBD2. CDR1 and CDR2 from the germline V gene are SGHTA and FQGNSA. CDR3 length equals 14 residues. The V segment lost 3 bases and the J segment 4 bases; nucleotides outside the gene matches: 4. The CDR3 DNA sequence: TGTGCCAGCAGCTTCGGCGGGAGTGCAGATACGCAGTATTTT. Translation: CASSFGGSADTQYF. Based on the CDR3 plus reference TRBV7-2 and TRBJ2-3, the full variable domain is GAGVSQSPSNKVTEKGKDVELRCDPISGHTALYWYRQSLGQGLEFLIYFQGNSAPDKSGLPSDRFSAERTGGSVSTLTIQRTQQEDSAVYLCASSFGGSADTQYFGPGTRLTVL.